These 16 T cell receptor beta chains share one sample of origin, sequenced in a study of blood T cells in healthy people across ages (dated by TCRdb to between 2015 and 2016). Libraries were prepared through 5' RACE. The data were produced on an Illumina HiSeq 2500. A second PCR of roughly 7 to 11 cycles was performed with a sample-barcoded 5' primer and a J-beta primer mix. In TCRdb, the public reads were trimmed at Q25 with fastp and aligned with MiXCR, with productive beta chains retained. Each entry merges the rows of one CDR3 protein and shows their most common DNA and genes. This sample comprises about 1.4 million distinct CDR3 sequences, 55% to 75% of them detected only once. Jointly, the top ten make up over 5.5% of the sample. Input material: blood. These receptors all stem from a man aged 18 to 35 in good health.

V is TRBV12-3 or TRBV12-4 and J is TRBJ1-1; maybe TRBD1 (5 bases). The CDR3 length is 13 residues. V lost 3 bases and J 4 bases, leaving 9 bases between the germline ends. The CDR3 DNA is TGTGCCAGCAGTTTCCAGGGCGTCACTGAAGCTTTCTTT. This gives the protein CASSFQGVTEAFF.

The rearrangement uses TRBV27 and TRBJ2-7; TRBD2 matches at 7 bases. V shed 2 bases, J shed 5 bases, and the junction held 9 bases outside the gene matches. Per germline, CDR1 MNHEY and CDR2 SMNVEV (reference sequence). The CDR3 is made up of 15 amino acids. CDR3 nucleotides: TGTGCCAGCAGTTTAGCAGCGGGATTAGGACACGAGCAGTACTTC. This gives the protein CASSLAAGLGHEQYF.

This chain joins TRBV5-1 and TRBJ2-5; the match to TRBD1 covers 9 bases. CDR1 and CDR2 from the germline V gene are SGHRS and YFSETQ. The CDR3 extends over 16 amino acids. The V segment lost 0 bases and the J segment 1 base; nucleotides outside the gene matches: 4. The DNA of the CDR3 is TGCGCCAGCAGCTTGGACGTGACAGGGGGCCAAGAGACCCAGTACTTC. It specifies CASSLDVTGGQETQYF.

This clonotype showed up just a few times. V gene TRBV29-1 combines with J gene TRBJ2-7; 8 nucleotides align to TRBD2. Germline V lookup: CDR1 SQVTM, CDR2 ANQGSEA. The V gene end was trimmed by 4 bases and the J gene end by 2 bases; junction bases not matched to a gene: 10. This CDR3 contains 15 residues. The CDR3 reads CSVVLAGLSTYEQYF. In DNA form, the CDR3 reads TGCAGCGTTGTGTTAGCGGGACTGTCAACCTACGAGCAGTACTTC.

This clonotype was found a few times. This chain links TRBV14 with TRBJ2-6, with D possibly TRBD1 on 6 matching bases. Germline assignment: CDR1 SGHDN and CDR2 FVKESK. V was trimmed by 4 bases and J by 0 bases, leaving 19 bases between them. There are 19 residues in the CDR3. The CDR3: CASSPGDTRLFSGANVLTF. CDR3 nucleotide sequence: TGTGCCAGCAGCCCAGGGGACACAAGATTGTTCTCTGGGGCCAACGTCCTGACTTTC.

The V and J genes are TRBV24-1 and TRBJ2-7, with no clear D. Trimming removed 4 bases at V and 5 bases at J, with 14 bases between. There are 14 residues in the CDR3. Germline V gene lookup returns CDR1 KGHDR and CDR2 SFDVKD. The CDR3 is CATSDPWSRDEQYF. DNA of the CDR3: TGTGCCACCAGTGACCCATGGTCAAGGGACGAGCAGTACTTC.

The chain links TRBV12-3 or TRBV12-4 to TRBJ2-3, with D possibly being TRBD1 or TRBD2 (5 bases each). This CDR3 spans 13 amino acids. V dropped 9 bases and J dropped 2 bases, with 12 bases sitting between them. Here the CDR3 reads CASAGTYTDTQYF. In DNA form, the CDR3 reads TGTGCCAGTGCCGGGACGTACACAGATACGCAGTATTTT.

In the case of this clonotype: Sequence at one end of the junction differs from germline and may be a read error. V is TRBV12-3 or TRBV12-4 and J is TRBJ2-1; 8 nucleotides align to TRBD2. The CDR3 runs 17 residues. Here the CDR3 reads CAGRSTGGGLANNEQFF. As DNA, the CDR3 is TGTGCCGGCAGGAGCACCGGGGGAGGACTAGCCAACAATGAGCAGTTCTTC.

The chain has TRBV6-6 and TRBJ2-3; 10 nucleotides match TRBD2. The CDR3 sequence is 17 residues long. Trimming cost V 0 bases and J 2 bases; bases outside gene matches: 5. CDR1 is MNHNY and CDR2 is SVGAGI in the germline V gene (reference sequence). The CDR3 DNA follows: TGTGCCAGCAGTTACTCGACTAGCGGGCGAGACACAGATACGCAGTATTTT. Amino acids: CASSYSTSGRDTDTQYF.

This chain uses TRBV4-1 with TRBJ1-2; the D is unclear. Germline V lookup: CDR1 MGHRA, CDR2 YSYEKL. This CDR3 contains 16 residues. The germline V and J ends were trimmed by 4 bases and 4 bases, with 19 bases remaining between them. Written as DNA, the CDR3 is TGCGCCAGCAGCCGGGGTGGTGGCAGAAGTGCCTATGGCTACACCTTC. It translates to CASSRGGGRSAYGYTF.

The rearrangement uses TRBV6-5 and TRBJ2-3, with 7 bases identical to TRBD2. CDR1 and CDR2 (germline): MNHEY, SVGAGI. J lost 0 bases, V lost 8 bases, and 11 bases had no gene match. The CDR3 has 16 residues. The CDR3 spells CASRRTLGLSTDTQYF. The CDR3, as DNA: TGTGCCAGCCGCAGGACCTTGGGACTAAGCACAGATACGCAGTATTTT.

This chain connects TRBV6-2 or TRBV6-3 to TRBJ1-2, with D perhaps matching TRBD1 (6 bases). Germline loops: CDR1 MNHEY, CDR2 SVGEGT. The CDR3 runs 16 residues. V was pared by 4 bases and J by 4 bases, with 19 bases between. CDR3 DNA sequence: TGTGCCAGCAGTTTCTTACAGGGAGGAACTCTCTATGGCTACACCTTC. Translated, it gives CASSFLQGGTLYGYTF.

The rearrangement uses TRBV6-5 and TRBJ2-3, with D tentatively TRBD2 (6 bases). V was trimmed by 8 bases and J by 4 bases, leaving 16 bases between them. The V gene's germline CDR1 is MNHEY and CDR2 SVGAGI. CDR3 length: 14 residues. The CDR3 DNA sequence: TGTGCCAGCCAGACGGGACGGGAGCCAGATACGCAGTATTTT. As protein: CASQTGREPDTQYF.

There are a few counts of this clonotype. The rearrangement links TRBV12-3 or TRBV12-4 to TRBJ2-5; D not resolved. The better agreement between TRBJ2-7 and the DNA end casts doubt on the J call. The CDR3 extends over 11 amino acids. The CDR3 nucleotides are TGTGCCAGCAGCCGAGTCGACGAGCAGTACTTC. Translation: CASSRVDEQYF.

A few counts support this clonotype. The rearrangement links TRBV29-1 to TRBJ2-1; D is possibly TRBD1 (5 bases). V gave up 8 bases and J gave up 4 bases, with 12 bases separating them. Germline-derived CDR1 and CDR2 are SQVTM and ANQGSEA. This CDR3 has 12 amino acids. The CDR3 here is CSIWTNYNEQFF. The CDR3 DNA reads TGCAGCATTTGGACAAATTACAATGAGCAGTTCTTC.

This rearrangement joins TRBV7-2 to TRBJ2-3; perhaps TRBD1 as D (7 bases). Germline CDR1 and CDR2: SGHTA and FQGNSA. The CDR3 is made up of 16 amino acids. V was trimmed by 5 bases and J by 5 bases, leaving 20 bases between them. For the CDR3, the DNA is TGTGCCAGCAGCCCTGACAGGGTCGGAGGGCAAGATACGCAGTATTTT. Residues: CASSPDRVGGQDTQYF.